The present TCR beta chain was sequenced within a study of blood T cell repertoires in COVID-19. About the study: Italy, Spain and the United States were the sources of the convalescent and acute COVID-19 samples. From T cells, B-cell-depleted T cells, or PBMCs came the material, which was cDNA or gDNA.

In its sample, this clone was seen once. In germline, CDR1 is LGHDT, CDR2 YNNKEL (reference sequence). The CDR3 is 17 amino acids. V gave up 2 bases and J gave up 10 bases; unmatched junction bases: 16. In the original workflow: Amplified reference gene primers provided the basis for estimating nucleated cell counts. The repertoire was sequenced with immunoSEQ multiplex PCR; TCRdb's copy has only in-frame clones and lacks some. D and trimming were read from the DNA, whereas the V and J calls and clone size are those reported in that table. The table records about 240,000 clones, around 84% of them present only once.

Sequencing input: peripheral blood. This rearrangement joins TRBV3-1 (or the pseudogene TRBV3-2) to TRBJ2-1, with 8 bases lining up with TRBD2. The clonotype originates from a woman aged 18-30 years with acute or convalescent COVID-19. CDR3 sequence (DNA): TGTGCCAGCAGCCAACCCGAGCCGGGAGGGCCCCTCACGGAGCAGTTCTTC. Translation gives CASSQPEPGGPLTEQFF.